This T cell receptor beta chain was captured in a study of molecular identifiers for immune sequencing clone quantification. At least ten counts were recorded for this clonotype. Its antigen is undetermined. Notes on the study in general: Barcode sharing among identical TCR molecules could make large clones appear smaller. Clones that exceeded 20 RNA copies held over 99% of effector molecules, yet under 1% in naive cells.

Sorting was used to obtain naive CD8 T cells (CD8+CD4-CCR7+CD45RA+). Germline V gene lookup returns CDR1 SGDLS and CDR2 YYNGEE. CDR3 length: 16 amino acids. V gave up 0 bases and J gave up 1 base; unmatched junction bases: 3. TCRdb re-derived calls from the PCR reads in MiXCR, one entry per CDR3 protein. The sample gives hundreds of thousands of distinct CDR3 sequences, less than 30% of which show up once; about 0.78% is in the top ten. The sequence was obtained from a human donor in good health. Some libraries in this study had Jurkat cell RNA spiked in. The chain links TRBV9 to TRBJ2-3; TRBD2 aligns across 9 bases. The sample comprised naive CD8+ T cells from blood, with Jurkat cell RNA spiked in. Subset in this sample: FACS-sorted CD8+CD4-CCR7+CD45RA+ naive T cells. CDR3 in amino acids: CASSVGASGGTDTQYF. Written as DNA, the CDR3 is TGTGCCAGCAGCGTAGGTGCTAGCGGGGGCACAGATACGCAGTATTTT.